These 23 T cell receptor beta chains originate from one sample sequenced in a study of shared clonotypes between healthy human individuals. The table came from immunoSEQ multiplex PCR; TCRdb's copy has only in-frame clones and leaves some out. This sample has around 1.1 million clones; about 80% occur once, and the top ten carry almost 0.9%. The sequencing sample was made of memory CD4+ T cells from PBMCs. This sample's subset: CD45RA-negative fraction. All receptors derive from a man aged 18 to 35 in good health. Some clones in this sample may be carry-over from other donors' samples.

The rearrangement links TRBV29-1 to TRBJ1-1; 7 positions agree with TRBD1. CDR3 size: 13 residues. CDR1 SQVTM and CDR2 ANQGSEA come from the germline V gene. The junction had 5 bases not matched to a gene; V was cut back by 7 bases and J by 0 bases. The CDR3 is CSAETGMNTEAFF. The DNA of the CDR3 is TGCAGCGCCGAGACAGGGATGAACACTGAAGCTTTCTTT.

V gene TRBV4-1 combines with J gene TRBJ2-5, with 8 bases lining up with TRBD1. The V gene's germline CDR1 is MGHRA and CDR2 YSYEKL. The CDR3 totals 18 residues. Trimming at V came to 1 base and at J to 6 bases, leaving 16 bases not matched to a gene. The CDR3 nucleotides read TGCGCCAGCAGCCAAGGACCACTTACAGGGGGTCCTCAACAGACCCAGTACTTC. It specifies CASSQGPLTGGPQQTQYF.

This clone was found a few times. The V gene is TRBV4-3, the J gene TRBJ2-7, with no clear D. The CDR3 runs to 15 residues. The V and J ends lost 4 bases and 2 bases respectively, with 15 bases between them. Germline-derived CDR1 and CDR2 are LGHNA and YSLEER. CDR3 protein: CASSLTALRTYEQYF. In nucleotides, the CDR3 is TGCGCCAGCAGCCTCACAGCTCTCAGAACCTACGAGCAGTACTTC.

The rearrangement uses TRBV2 and TRBJ1-4; tentatively, D is TRBD1 (5 bases). CDR1 and CDR2 from the germline V gene are SNHLY and FYNNEI. CDR3 length: 14 residues. V was cut by 6 bases and J by 4 bases, with 12 bases left in between. The CDR3 protein is CASSAQGFNEKLFF. As DNA, the CDR3 is TGTGCCAGCAGCGCCCAGGGCTTTAATGAAAAACTGTTTTTT. Based on the CDR3 plus reference TRBV2 and TRBJ1-4, the full variable domain is EPEVTQTPSHQVTQMGQEVILRCVPISNHLYFYWYRQILGQKVEFLVSFYNNEISEKSEIFDDQFSVERPDGSNFTLKIRSTKLEDSAMYFCASSAQGFNEKLFFGSGTQLSVL.

This clone appeared many times. This chain links TRBV5-4 with TRBJ2-7, with D perhaps TRBD1 or TRBD2 (7 bases each). There are 16 residues in the CDR3. Germline loops: CDR1 SGHNT, CDR2 YYREEE (reference sequence). Trimming left V 6 bases short and J 0 bases short, with 19 bases between. CDR3: CASTPGGAGPSYEQYF. CDR3 in DNA: TGTGCCAGCACCCCAGGGGGGGCGGGGCCCTCCTACGAGCAGTACTTC.

The chain carries TRBV2 and TRBJ2-3, with D perhaps TRBD2 (5 bases). Between the trimmed V and J ends, which lost 3 bases and 0 bases, there was a span of 7 bases. This CDR3 has 14 amino acids. CDR1 is SNHLY and CDR2 is FYNNEI in the germline V gene. CDR3 DNA sequence: TGTGCCAGCAGTGACCGGACTAGCACAGATACGCAGTATTTT. Its translation is CASSDRTSTDTQYF.

The V call is TRBV19, the J call TRBJ2-2; the match to TRBD1 covers 12 bases. The CDR3 has 16 amino acids. In germline, CDR1 is LNHDA, CDR2 SQIVND (reference sequence). With 5 bases clipped from V and 3 bases from J, the junction kept 4 bases outside the gene matches. The DNA for the CDR3 is TGTGCCAGTAGTCTCCGGGACAGGGGGCACACCGGGGAGCTGTTTTTT. The encoded protein is CASSLRDRGHTGELFF.

This clone appeared once. The rearrangement uses TRBV28 and TRBJ2-7, with no clear D. This CDR3 is 14 amino acids long. CDR1 and CDR2 (germline): MDHEN, SYDVKM. V lost 4 bases, J lost 3 bases, and 13 bases lay in between. The CDR3 region has the DNA TGTGCCAGCAGTTCCATTTTGGGGTACTACGAGCAGTACTTC. It translates to CASSSILGYYEQYF.

The V gene is TRBV28, the J gene TRBJ1-2; D is ambiguous. Germline assignment: CDR1 MDHEN and CDR2 SYDVKM. The germline V and J ends were trimmed by 6 bases and 4 bases, with 18 bases remaining between them. This CDR3 spans 15 amino acids. CDR3 sequence: CASRLLPGSLYGYTF. CDR3 sequence (DNA): TGTGCCAGCAGACTACTGCCGGGTTCTCTCTATGGCTACACCTTC.

This clone was picked up a small number of times. J is TRBJ1-1 and V is TRBV6-5; D gene ambiguous. Germline V gene data show CDR1 as MNHEY and CDR2 as SVGAGI. This CDR3 has 14 residues. Trimming cost V 7 bases and J 5 bases, with 17 bases left between them. The CDR3 DNA sequence: TGTGCCAGCATACCGCTAGCCCCTTCGACTGAAGCTTTCTTT. Protein product: CASIPLAPSTEAFF.

This clone has more than one count but fewer than ten. The V gene is TRBV7-2, the J gene TRBJ2-7; TRBD2 matches 11 bases. CDR1 and CDR2 from the germline V gene are SGHTA and FQGNSA. Unmatched junction bases numbered 9, after V lost 0 bases and J lost 2 bases. The CDR3 is made up of 18 amino acids. The CDR3 loop reads CASSLASSGRTSPYEQYF. The CDR3 nucleotides read TGTGCCAGCAGCTTAGCGTCTAGCGGGAGGACTTCCCCCTACGAGCAGTACTTC.

This chain connects TRBV2 to TRBJ2-3, with D possibly matching TRBD2 (5 bases). Germline V CDR1 and CDR2: SNHLY, FYNNEI. With 2 bases removed from V and 0 bases from J, the gap between germline ends came to 9 bases. This CDR3 region has 15 residues. The CDR3 region is CASSELAASTDTQYF. The CDR3 nucleotides read TGTGCCAGCAGTGAACTAGCAGCTAGCACAGATACGCAGTATTTT.

The chain is built from TRBV18 and TRBJ1-4; TRBD1 matches at 9 bases. Losses at the gene ends were 5 bases for V and 8 bases for J; bases not matched to a gene: 12. Germline loops: CDR1 KGHSH, CDR2 LQKENI. This CDR3 is built from 16 residues. The CDR3 DNA sequence: TGTGCCAGCTCAACACGAGGGGGACAGGGCAGGGAAAAACTGTTTTTT. This translates into CASSTRGGQGREKLFF.

The table lists this clone with a count of one. The chain combines TRBV5-1 with TRBJ2-1, with 11 bases matching TRBD2. The CDR3 extends over 15 amino acids. Per germline, CDR1 SGHRS and CDR2 YFSETQ. V was pared by 8 bases and J by 9 bases, with 13 bases of the junction left unmatched. The CDR3 nucleotides read TGCGCCAGTGGTCCCCTAGCGGGAGGTCAGGGTGAGCAGTTCTTC. Its translation is CASGPLAGGQGEQFF.

The J gene is TRBJ2-7, the V gene TRBV7-8; D not resolved. The CDR3 runs to 14 residues. In germline, CDR1 is SGHVS, CDR2 FQNEAQ. Trimming cost V 1 base and J 0 bases, with 7 bases left between them. CDR3 DNA sequence: TGTGCCAGCAGCTTAGTAGGAAACTCCTACGAGCAGTACTTC. It translates to CASSLVGNSYEQYF.

The V call is TRBV7-7, the J call TRBJ1-3; no clear D. The CDR3 has 13 amino acids. Germline V gene lookup returns CDR1 SSHAT and CDR2 FNYEAQ (reference sequence). The ends were cut back, 4 bases at V and 10 bases at J, with 14 bases in the middle. CDR3 bases: TGTGCCAGCAGCTCCTCGACTTCTGGGACCATATATTTT. It codes for CASSSSTSGTIYF.

The rearrangement joins TRBV5-1 to TRBJ2-1; 7 bases map to TRBD2. This CDR3 has 16 amino acids. Per germline, CDR1 SGHRS and CDR2 YFSETQ. The ends lost 0 bases at V and 7 bases at J; junction bases unmatched: 10. CDR3 nucleotide sequence: TGCGCCAGCAGCTTGGCCGACGGACTAGGTGTAAATGAGCAGTTCTTC. Translation: CASSLADGLGVNEQFF. The full variable domain, rest sourced from reference TRBV5-1 and TRBJ2-1, is KAGVTQTPRYLIKTRGQQVTLSCSPISGHRSVSWYQQTPGQGLQFLFEYFSETQRNKGNFPGRFSGRQFSNSRSEMNVSTLELGDSALYLCASSLADGLGVNEQFFGPGTRLTVL.

In its sample, this clone was seen many times. The genes are TRBV7-2 and TRBJ1-2; the match to TRBD1 covers 9 bases. The CDR3 is 14 amino acids. Germline CDR1 reads SGHTA; CDR2 reads FQGNSA. V shed 2 bases, J shed 3 bases, and the junction held 1 base outside the gene matches. This CDR3 is CASSLTGGYYGYTF. DNA of the CDR3: TGTGCCAGCAGCTTAACAGGGGGCTACTATGGCTACACCTTC.

The genes are TRBV30 and TRBJ2-7; TRBD1 matches at 7 bases. The germline gives CDR1 GTSNPN, CDR2 SVGIG (reference sequence). The CDR3 spans 14 residues. The J segment lost 2 bases and the V segment lost 3 bases, leaving 7 bases of the junction unmatched. CDR3 sequence reads: CAWRNAGTAYEQYF. The DNA for the CDR3 is TGTGCCTGGAGGAACGCCGGGACAGCCTACGAGCAGTACTTC.

This clone has a single count. The chain uses TRBV6-1 and TRBJ2-7; tentatively, D is TRBD1 (6 bases). With 3 bases removed from V and 6 bases from J, the gap between germline ends came to 18 bases. The length of the CDR3 is 15 residues. CDR1 MNHNS and CDR2 SASEGT come from the germline V gene. The CDR3 sequence is CASSEGTSGSSEQYF. The DNA of the CDR3 is TGTGCCAGCAGTGAGGGGACATCAGGGTCAAGCGAGCAGTACTTC.

The rearrangement links TRBV7-2 to TRBJ2-5; D uncertain. With 0 bases removed from V and 5 bases from J, the gap between germline ends came to 13 bases. Germline CDR1 reads SGHTA; CDR2 reads FQGNSA. The CDR3 length is 15 residues. The CDR3 DNA is TGTGCCAGCAGCTTAGCGCTAGTTAAATGGGAGACCCAGTACTTC. Amino acid sequence: CASSLALVKWETQYF.

CDR3 loop: CASSLLTGNTEAFF. DNA for the CDR3: TGTGCCAGCAGCTTACTTACGGGGAACACTGAAGCTTTCTTT. V is TRBV7-2 and J is TRBJ1-1, with D uncertain. Germline assignment: CDR1 SGHTA and CDR2 FQGNSA. This CDR3 has 14 residues. Trimming took off 2 bases at V and 1 base at J, with 8 bases between the two ends.

This clone was found a few times. At the DNA level, this CDR3 is encoded by other sequences in the same sample as well. V usage is TRBV7-2 and J usage is TRBJ2-7; no reliable D call. In germline, CDR1 is SGHTA, CDR2 FQGNSA. CDR3 length: 13 residues. V was shortened by 5 bases and J by 0 bases, with 8 bases between the two germline ends. The CDR3 DNA follows: TGTGCCAGCAGCCCCAGGAGCTCCTACGAGCAGTACTTC. Encoded protein: CASSPRSSYEQYF.